This TCR beta chain was documented in a study of T cells after posttransplantation cyclophosphamide (TCRdb year 2016). For the study in its entirety: Using TRB sequencing, the study followed how the T cell repertoire rebuilt after myeloablative bone marrow transplantation with posttransplantation cyclophosphamide given as GVHD prophylaxis. Antigen receptor sequencing was done on samples from about 40 PTCy-treated patients and from more than 15 related bone marrow donors of those patients. Blood from all 35 or so PTCy patients with 1-year posttransplant specimens was subjected to TRB sequencing. TRB sequencing was also done on up to about 3 additional blood samples from 2 to 5.2 years after transplant in 3 patients, and on pretransplant blood from 4 patients. TRA and TRB clonality were tightly correlated in about ten samples, so subsequent TCR analyses focused on TRB only. Public TRB sequences were searched against a database of over 3,600 sequences associated with responses to pathogens, tumor antigens, self-antigens and alloantigens.

Related bone marrow donors provided peripheral blood samples on the day of marrow donation. Peripheral blood and bone marrow mononuclear cells were isolated by Ficoll-Hypaque density centrifugation and cryopreserved. CD4+ and CD8+ T cells, including naive and memory subsets, were sorted by FACS on a FACSAria II. CDR1 SQVTM and CDR2 ANQGSEA are derived from the germline V gene. From its cysteine to its phenylalanine, the CDR3 spans 16 amino acids. Only the CDR3 part of the read is kept: 48 bases, read in frame from the first base. V loses 3 bases of germline sequence and J loses 0 bases, and the interval between the two ends is 18 bases. The study at large found these results: Across roughly 49 patients, TRB clonality was highly associated with recipient CMV seropositivity and CMV reactivation, and PTCy diversity was similar to diversity in CNI/methotrexate controls. The TRB repertoires of T cells infiltrating skin or GI tract showed only limited overlap with the TRB repertoires of T cells in blood. Donor-recipient similarity was low at 1-2 months but rose over the first year, and later blood repertoires were often dominated by donor CD8+ memory clones.

TRB sequencing was run on genomic DNA with either the immunoSEQ assay at survey resolution or the hsTCRB kit. In the authors' own workflow: The immunoSEQ software was used for initial read processing, and the LymphoSeq R package was used for repertoire analyses. Clonality was calculated as 1 minus normalized Shannon entropy, and the Gini coefficient was also calculated for each TRB dataset. Phenotypes of unsorted samples were inferred by mapping TRB sequences from sorted subsets of the recipient or donor onto the same recipient's unsorted samples. As stored in TCRdb, this immuneACCESS dataset retains in-frame rearrangements with V and J assigned. A fraction of the clones does not appear; measured against another copy, unresolved V genes explain less than half of the discrepancy, and the remainder lacks a known reason. Clone size and the V and J calls come from that table; the DNA yielded D and trimming. The table for this sample lists around 600 clones; about 80% of them were counted only once. The ten most abundant clones make up about 29% of the sample.

Remarks on this clone: Its cognate antigen has yet to be identified. No qualities accompany the bases; no much larger clone lies one base away.

The TCR sequence derives from a middle-aged man in good health, CMV-negative, and a related stem cell transplant donor. Sequenced sample: memory CD8+ T cells sorted from blood. The V and J genes are TRBV29-1 and TRBJ2-7, with TRBD2 perhaps the D gene, on 6 matching bases. The CDR3 region reads CSVEVVGETSSYEQYF. The DNA is as follows: TGCAGCGTTGAGGTAGTAGGGGAGACTAGCTCCTACGAGCAGTACTTC.